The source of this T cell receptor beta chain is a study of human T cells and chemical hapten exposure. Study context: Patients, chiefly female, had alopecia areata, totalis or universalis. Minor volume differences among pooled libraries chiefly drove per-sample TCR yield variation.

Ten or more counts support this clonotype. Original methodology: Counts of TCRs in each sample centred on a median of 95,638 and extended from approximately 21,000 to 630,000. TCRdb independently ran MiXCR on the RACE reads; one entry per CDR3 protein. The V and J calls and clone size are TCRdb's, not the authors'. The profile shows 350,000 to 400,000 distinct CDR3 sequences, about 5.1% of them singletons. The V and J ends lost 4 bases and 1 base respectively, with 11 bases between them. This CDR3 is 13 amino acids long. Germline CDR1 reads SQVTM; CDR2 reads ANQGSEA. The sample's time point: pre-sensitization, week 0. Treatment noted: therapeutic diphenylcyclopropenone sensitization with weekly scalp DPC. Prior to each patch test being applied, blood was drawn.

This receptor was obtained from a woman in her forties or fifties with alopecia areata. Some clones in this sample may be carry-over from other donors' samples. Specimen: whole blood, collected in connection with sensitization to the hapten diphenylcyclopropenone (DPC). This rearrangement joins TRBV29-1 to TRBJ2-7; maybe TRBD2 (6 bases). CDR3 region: CSVVGTVSYEQYF. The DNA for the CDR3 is TGCAGCGTTGTTGGGACTGTTTCCTACGAGCAGTACTTC.